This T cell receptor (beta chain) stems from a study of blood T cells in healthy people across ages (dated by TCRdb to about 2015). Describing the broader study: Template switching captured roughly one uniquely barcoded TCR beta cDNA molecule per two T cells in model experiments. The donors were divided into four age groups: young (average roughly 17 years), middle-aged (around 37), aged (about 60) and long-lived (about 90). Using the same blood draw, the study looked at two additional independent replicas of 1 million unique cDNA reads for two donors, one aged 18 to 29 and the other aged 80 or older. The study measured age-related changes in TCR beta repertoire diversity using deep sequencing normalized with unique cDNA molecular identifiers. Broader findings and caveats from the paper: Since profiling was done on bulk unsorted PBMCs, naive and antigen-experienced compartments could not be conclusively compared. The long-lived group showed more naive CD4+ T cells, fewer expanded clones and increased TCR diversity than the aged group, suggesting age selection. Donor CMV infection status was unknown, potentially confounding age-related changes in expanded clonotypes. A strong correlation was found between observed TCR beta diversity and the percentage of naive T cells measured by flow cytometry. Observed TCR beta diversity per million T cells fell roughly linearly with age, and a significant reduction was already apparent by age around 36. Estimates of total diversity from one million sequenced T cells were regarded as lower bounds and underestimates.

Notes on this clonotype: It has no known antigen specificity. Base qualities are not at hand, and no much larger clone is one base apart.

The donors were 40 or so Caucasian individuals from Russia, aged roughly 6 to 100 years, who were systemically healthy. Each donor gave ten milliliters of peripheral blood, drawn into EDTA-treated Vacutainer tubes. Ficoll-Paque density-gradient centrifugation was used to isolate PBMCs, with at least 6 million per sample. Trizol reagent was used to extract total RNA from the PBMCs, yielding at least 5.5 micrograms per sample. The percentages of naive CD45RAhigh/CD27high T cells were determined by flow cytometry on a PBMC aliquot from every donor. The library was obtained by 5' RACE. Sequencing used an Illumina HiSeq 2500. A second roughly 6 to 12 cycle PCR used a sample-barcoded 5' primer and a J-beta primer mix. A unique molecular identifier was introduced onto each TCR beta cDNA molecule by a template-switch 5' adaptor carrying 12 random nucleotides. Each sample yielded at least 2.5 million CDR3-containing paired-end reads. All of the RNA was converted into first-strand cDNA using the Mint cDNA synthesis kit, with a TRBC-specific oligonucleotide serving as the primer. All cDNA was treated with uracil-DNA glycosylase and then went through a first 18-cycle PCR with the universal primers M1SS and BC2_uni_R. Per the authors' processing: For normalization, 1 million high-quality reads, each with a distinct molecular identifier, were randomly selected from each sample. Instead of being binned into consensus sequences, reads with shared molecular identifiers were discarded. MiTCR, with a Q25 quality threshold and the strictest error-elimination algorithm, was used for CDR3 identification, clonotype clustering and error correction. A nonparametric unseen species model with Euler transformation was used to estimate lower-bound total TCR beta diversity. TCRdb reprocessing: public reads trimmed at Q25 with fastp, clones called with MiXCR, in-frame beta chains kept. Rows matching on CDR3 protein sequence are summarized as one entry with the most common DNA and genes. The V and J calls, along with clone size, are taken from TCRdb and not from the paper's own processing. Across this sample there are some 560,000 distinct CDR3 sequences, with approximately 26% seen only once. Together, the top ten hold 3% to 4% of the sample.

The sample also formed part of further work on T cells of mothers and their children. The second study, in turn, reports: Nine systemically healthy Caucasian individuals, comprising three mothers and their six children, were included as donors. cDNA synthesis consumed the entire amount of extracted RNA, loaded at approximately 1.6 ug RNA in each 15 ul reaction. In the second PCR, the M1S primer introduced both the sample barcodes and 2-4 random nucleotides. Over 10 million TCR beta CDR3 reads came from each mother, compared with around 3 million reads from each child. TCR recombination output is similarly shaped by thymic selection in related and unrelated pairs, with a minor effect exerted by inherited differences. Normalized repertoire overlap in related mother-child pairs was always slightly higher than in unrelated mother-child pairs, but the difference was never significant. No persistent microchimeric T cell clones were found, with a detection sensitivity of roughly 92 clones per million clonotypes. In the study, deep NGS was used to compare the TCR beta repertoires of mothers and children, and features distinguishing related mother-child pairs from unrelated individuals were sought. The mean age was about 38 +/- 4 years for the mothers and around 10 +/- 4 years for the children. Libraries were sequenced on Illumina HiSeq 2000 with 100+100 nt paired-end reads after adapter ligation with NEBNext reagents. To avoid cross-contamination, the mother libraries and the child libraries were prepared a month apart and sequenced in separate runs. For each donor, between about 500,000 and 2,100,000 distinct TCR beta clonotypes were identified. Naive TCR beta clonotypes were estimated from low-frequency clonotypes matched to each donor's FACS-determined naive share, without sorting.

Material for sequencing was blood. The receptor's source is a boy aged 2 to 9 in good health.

The CDR3 has the sequence CASSVARQAGTDTQYF. In nucleotides, the sequence is TGTGCCAGCAGCGTAGCCCGACAGGCCGGCACAGATACGCAGTATTTT. The V and J segments used are TRBV9 and TRBJ2-3; the D gene is perhaps TRBD1, from 6 matching bases. Relative to germline, V is 0 bases shorter and J is 1 base shorter, with 12 bases between their ends. CDR1 SGDLS and CDR2 YYNGEE were looked up in the germline V gene. The CDR3 numbers 16 residues from cysteine through phenylalanine. Of all the DNA, just the CDR3 is kept, 48 bases in frame from base 1.